These 28 T cell receptor beta chains originate from one sample sequenced in a study of T cells in tuberculosis. Libraries were prepared by immunoSEQ multiplex PCR; TCRdb keeps only in-frame clonotypes and omits some of them. In the table there are under 40,000 clones, approximately 94% of which are singletons. Time point specified: new active TB diagnosis, blood taken before or within 7 days of starting treatment. Sample: PBMCs, taken at tuberculosis diagnosis. These receptor sequences come from an adult with tuberculosis.

The chain has TRBV28 and TRBJ1-4; TRBD1 matches 8 bases. V was pared by 5 bases and J by 5 bases, with 7 bases of the junction left unmatched. The CDR3 loop spans 15 amino acids. CDR1 is MDHEN and CDR2 is SYDVKM in the germline V gene. The CDR3 DNA follows: TGTGCCAGCAGTCCTCGGACAGGGCCAAATGAAAAACTGTTTTTT. Protein sequence: CASSPRTGPNEKLFF.

This clone was counted a single time. V usage is TRBV6-5 and J usage is TRBJ2-2, with D perhaps TRBD2 (7 bases). V was clipped by 6 bases and J by 8 bases, with 19 bases between them. Germline CDR1 reads MNHEY; CDR2 reads SVGAGI. The CDR3 spans 15 residues. CDR3 bases: TGTGCCAGCAGCCACGTGCGACGGGGGGCGGGGGAGCTGTTTTTT. It codes for CASSHVRRGAGELFF.

This chain links TRBV30 with TRBJ2-2; TRBD2 matches 9 bases. The trim removed 5 bases at V and 4 bases at J, leaving 14 bases unmatched. Per germline, CDR1 GTSNPN and CDR2 SVGIG (reference sequence). The length of the CDR3 is 17 residues. The CDR3 loop is CAWVKDYSGGATGELFF. The CDR3 DNA follows: TGTGCCTGGGTAAAAGATTATAGCGGGGGTGCCACCGGGGAGCTGTTTTTT.

This clone was seen once. J is TRBJ1-4 and V is TRBV2; D might be TRBD1 (5 bases). V dropped 6 bases and J dropped 2 bases, with 16 bases sitting between them. The CDR3 has 16 residues. Germline loops: CDR1 SNHLY, CDR2 FYNNEI. The CDR3 is CASSRRTRGTNEKLFF. The CDR3 coding sequence is TGTGCCAGCAGCCGCCGGACGCGGGGGACTAATGAAAAACTGTTTTTT. The entire variable domain, with the rest obtained from reference TRBV2 and TRBJ1-4, is as follows: EPEVTQTPSHQVTQMGQEVILRCVPISNHLYFYWYRQILGQKVEFLVSFYNNEISEKSEIFDDQFSVERPDGSNFTLKIRSTKLEDSAMYFCASSRRTRGTNEKLFFGSGTQLSVL.

This chain connects TRBV10-1 to TRBJ1-6, with 10 nucleotides matching TRBD1. J lost 5 bases, V lost 8 bases, and 3 bases had no gene match. This CDR3 contains 14 residues. Germline values: CDR1 WNHNN, CDR2 SYGVQD (reference sequence). CDR3 nucleotide sequence: TGCGCCAGCTCGGGACAGGGGAATAATTCACCCCTCCACTTT. Translation: CASSGQGNNSPLHF.

The rearrangement links TRBV5-1 to TRBJ1-4, with a possible D match to TRBD1 (5 bases). This CDR3 comprises 15 residues. V was pared by 2 bases and J by 4 bases, with 12 bases between. The germline V gene has CDR1 SGHRS and CDR2 YFSETQ. The DNA for the CDR3 is TGCGCCAGCAGCTTTTTGGGGGGAGTTAATGAAAAACTGTTTTTT. Protein product: CASSFLGGVNEKLFF.

J is TRBJ1-3 and V is TRBV14; no clear D gene. The CDR3 is 14 amino acids. Germline CDR1 is SGHDN and CDR2 is FVKESK. V dropped 3 bases and J dropped 0 bases, with 6 bases sitting between them. CDR3 in amino acids: CASSHRYSGNTIYF. CDR3 coding DNA: TGTGCCAGCAGCCATAGATACTCTGGAAACACCATATATTTT.

The chain joins TRBV13 to TRBJ2-1; D is possibly TRBD1 (6 bases). Per the germline V gene, CDR1 is PRHDT and CDR2 is FYEKMQ (reference sequence). CDR3 length equals 14 residues. V was clipped by 4 bases and J by 2 bases, with 9 bases between them. Here the CDR3 DNA reads TGTGCCAGCAGCTGGACAGAAACCTACAATGAGCAGTTCTTC. This encodes CASSWTETYNEQFF. Variable domain in full (rest from reference TRBV13 and TRBJ2-1): AAGVIQSPRHLIKEKRETATLKCYPIPRHDTVYWYQQGPGQDPQFLISFYEKMQSDKGSIPDRFSAQQFSDYHSELNMSSLELGDSALYFCASSWTETYNEQFFGPGTRLTVL.

This clone was picked up one time. This sequence joins TRBV7-9 and TRBJ2-1; 7 bases line up with TRBD1. This CDR3 spans 16 amino acids. The J segment lost 0 bases and the V segment lost 6 bases, leaving 8 bases of the junction unmatched. Germline V gene lookup returns CDR1 SEHNR and CDR2 FQNEAQ (reference sequence). Here the CDR3 reads CASRYGQASSYNEQFF. In DNA, the CDR3 is TGTGCCAGCAGATACGGACAGGCCAGCTCCTACAATGAGCAGTTCTTC.

This chain links TRBV27 with TRBJ1-2; D possibly corresponds to TRBD1 (5 bases). V lost 3 bases, J lost 7 bases, and 15 bases lay in between. The CDR3 runs to 14 residues. Germline V gene sequence: CDR1 MNHEY, CDR2 SMNVEV (reference sequence). CDR3 in DNA: TGTGCCAGCAGTTTCGACAGCAGGGATTTTGGCTACACCTTC. Encoded protein: CASSFDSRDFGYTF.

The V gene is TRBV7-9, the J gene TRBJ1-1; possibly TRBD1 for D (5 bases). V was cut by 4 bases and J by 4 bases, with 22 bases left in between. CDR1 SEHNR and CDR2 FQNEAQ come from the germline V gene (reference sequence). The CDR3 has 17 residues. The CDR3 bases are TGTGCCAGCAGCTCCTATAAGAGACAGCTCGAGATCACTGAAGCTTTCTTT. Translating gives CASSSYKRQLEITEAFF.

V gene TRBV4-3 combines with J gene TRBJ2-5, with no clear D. There are 16 residues in the CDR3. Germline V lookup: CDR1 LGHNA, CDR2 YSLEER. With 0 bases removed from V and 5 bases from J, the gap between germline ends came to 16 bases. This CDR3 is CASSQDYGWAVETQYF. The CDR3 DNA reads TGCGCCAGCAGCCAAGATTACGGCTGGGCTGTGGAGACCCAGTACTTC.

The rearrangement links TRBV12-5 to TRBJ2-7, with TRBD2 matching 10 bases. Germline V gene lookup returns CDR1 LGHNT and CDR2 FRNRAP. This CDR3 has 17 residues. The ends lost 3 bases at V and 5 bases at J; junction bases unmatched: 13. The CDR3 bases are TGTGCTAGTGGTTTTATAATTAGCGGGGGGTATTTCGACGAGCAGTACTTC. Translating it yields CASGFIISGGYFDEQYF.

V is TRBV18 and J is TRBJ1-4; 8 positions match TRBD1. Unmatched junction bases numbered 12, after V lost 3 bases and J lost 3 bases. CDR3 length equals 18 residues. The V gene's germline CDR1 is KGHSH and CDR2 LQKENI. The CDR3 bases are TGTGCCAGCTCACCCTCCGGGACAGGAATAGTAGCTAATGAAAAACTGTTTTTT. Protein: CASSPSGTGIVANEKLFF.

This clone was counted a few times. The CDR3 DNA follows: TGTGCCAGTAGTATAGTCCGGACAGCTAGCTCCTATAATTCACCCCTCCACTTT. Encoded protein: CASSIVRTASSYNSPLHF. The genes are TRBV19 and TRBJ1-6; maybe TRBD1 (6 bases). Germline lookup yields CDR1 LNHDA and CDR2 SQIVND (reference sequence). Trimming removed 1 base at V and 0 bases at J, with 13 bases between. The CDR3 has 18 amino acids.

The chain employs TRBV19 and TRBJ1-6; no firm D call. Germline-derived CDR1 and CDR2 are LNHDA and SQIVND (reference sequence). The V end was cut by 3 bases, the J end by 1 base, with 7 bases between. This CDR3 is 15 amino acids long. This CDR3 is CASSISGSYNSPLHF. The CDR3 DNA is TGTGCCAGTAGTATCTCCGGGTCCTATAATTCACCCCTCCACTTT.

This clone is a singleton in its sample. J is TRBJ1-4 and V is TRBV4-2; D ambiguous. This CDR3 is 16 amino acids long. With 0 bases removed from V and 0 bases from J, the gap between germline ends came to 8 bases. Germline CDR1 is LGHNA and CDR2 is YNFKEQ. The CDR3 nucleotides are TGTGCCAGCAGCCAAGATTCCGGTGCAACTAATGAAAAACTGTTTTTT. Its translation: CASSQDSGATNEKLFF.

This rearrangement joins TRBV7-2 to TRBJ1-2, with 9 bases lining up with TRBD1. V shed 7 bases, J shed 5 bases, and the junction held 8 bases outside the gene matches. Germline assignment: CDR1 SGHTA and CDR2 FQGNSA. The CDR3 spans 14 residues. CDR3 region: CASTRPGQGYGYTF. The CDR3 DNA sequence: TGTGCCAGCACCCGTCCGGGACAGGGATATGGCTACACCTTC.

The chain has TRBV19 and TRBJ1-2, with D possibly matching TRBD1 (6 bases). CDR1 and CDR2 (germline): LNHDA, SQIVND (reference sequence). V lost 9 bases and J 2 bases, leaving 10 bases between the germline ends. CDR3 length: 12 residues. The CDR3 loop is CASIQGNYGYTF. CDR3 DNA: TGTGCCAGCATACAGGGAAACTATGGCTACACCTTC.

The V and J genes are TRBV15 and TRBJ1-5, with a possible D match to TRBD1 (6 bases). The germline V gene encodes CDR1 LNHNV and CDR2 YYDKDF (reference sequence). Trimming took 5 bases from V and 4 from J, leaving 15 bases between them. The CDR3 runs 15 residues. This CDR3 is CATSEGGFPNQPQHF. The CDR3 bases are TGTGCCACCAGCGAGGGGGGGTTTCCAAATCAGCCCCAGCATTTT.

The chain couples TRBV28 to TRBJ2-3; a weak D match, TRBD1 (6 bases). In germline, CDR1 is MDHEN, CDR2 SYDVKM. V gave up 7 bases and J gave up 0 bases, with 14 bases separating them. This CDR3 comprises 15 residues. The CDR3 spells CASIGGGLSTDTQYF. The CDR3 DNA sequence: TGTGCCAGCATAGGGGGTGGGCTTAGCACAGATACGCAGTATTTT.

With respect to this clone: At the DNA level, this CDR3 is encoded by other sequences in the same sample as well. J is TRBJ1-1 and V is TRBV27; D gene uncertain. Germline-derived CDR1 and CDR2 are MNHEY and SMNVEV (reference sequence). V was trimmed by 2 bases and J by 4 bases, leaving 8 bases between them. The CDR3 runs 13 residues. CDR3 sequence: CASSLSSRTEAFF. The CDR3 nucleotides read TGTGCCAGCAGTTTAAGCTCACGCACTGAAGCTTTCTTT.

This clone occurred once. The gene calls are TRBV7-2 and TRBJ2-3, with 9 positions matching TRBD2. This CDR3 is built from 18 residues. With V trimmed by 6 bases and J by 2 bases, 15 bases remained unmatched. Germline V CDR1 and CDR2: SGHTA, FQGNSA. The CDR3, as DNA: TGTGCCAGCAGGCAAATTAGGTCTGCGGGGGGGCCCACAGATACGCAGTATTTT. It encodes CASRQIRSAGGPTDTQYF.

The rearrangement uses TRBV15 and TRBJ2-3, with 9 bases aligning to TRBD1. This CDR3 comprises 18 residues. Germline V gene data show CDR1 as LNHNV and CDR2 as YYDKDF (reference sequence). Trimming took 0 bases from V and 4 from J; bases not matched to a gene: 11. The CDR3 region is CATSRDRGTGSRADTQYF. The CDR3 DNA is TGTGCCACCAGCAGAGATCGTGGGACAGGGAGTAGGGCAGATACGCAGTATTTT.

This CDR3 is CASSPASLYSTDTQYF. For the CDR3, the DNA is TGTGCCAGCTCACCGGCTAGTTTATACTCCACAGATACGCAGTATTTT. The chain is built from TRBV18 and TRBJ2-3; D gene uncertain. CDR3 length equals 16 residues. Germline assignment: CDR1 KGHSH and CDR2 LQKENI. V was clipped by 3 bases and J by 2 bases, with 15 bases between them.

The J gene is TRBJ2-1, the V gene TRBV11-2; TRBD1 matches 11 bases. Trimming took 4 bases from V and 9 from J; bases not matched to a gene: 2. Germline values: CDR1 SGHAT, CDR2 FQNNGV. This CDR3 comprises 13 residues. The CDR3 bases are TGTGCCAGCAGCTGGACAGGGGGCGCTGAGCAGTTCTTC. This translates into CASSWTGGAEQFF.

The V gene is TRBV25-1, the J gene TRBJ2-7, with 7 bases identical to TRBD1. V trimming: 5 bases; J trimming: 2 bases; junction bases outside the gene matches: 6. The CDR3 consists of 14 residues. CDR1 is MGHDK, CDR2 SYGVNS, per germline. DNA of the CDR3: TGTGCCAGCAGTCTAAGACAGGGACCCTACGAGCAGTACTTC. Protein sequence: CASSLRQGPYEQYF.

This chain's CDR3 is CASSIQGAGYEQYF. In DNA form, the CDR3 reads TGTGCCAGCAGTATACAGGGGGCTGGCTACGAGCAGTACTTC. The chain combines TRBV2 with TRBJ2-7, with 9 bases matching TRBD1. CDR3 length equals 14 residues. Germline V CDR1 and CDR2: SNHLY, FYNNEI. Unmatched junction bases numbered 5, after V lost 5 bases and J lost 3 bases.